This TCR beta chain derives from a study of shared clonotypes between healthy human individuals (TCRdb year 2020). Some background on the complete study: The cohort included a few men and a couple of women between 18 and 49 years of age. For each donor, CD4 naive and CD4 memory were each run on three plates, CD8 naive on two plates, and CD8 memory on one plate. To estimate repertoire size and how much clonotypes are shared between individuals, the study performed deep sequencing of blood TCR repertoires from five healthy adults. To increase sequencing depth and limit assay-specific biases, TCR repertoire library preparation and sequencing were carried out by different laboratories using diverse techniques. Per donor, leukapheresis produced somewhere between about 0.94 and 9 billion PBMCs. Points the paper makes about the study in general: Because the study included a small number of donors, the genetic and exposure-history diversity represented was limited. Pairwise subsampling indicated that sequencing depth was expected to affect the degree of clonotype sharing among donors. Sampling was limited to blood, and TCR repertoires in tissue likely differ from TCR repertoires in blood. Estimated clonotype richness was generally larger for naive than for memory subsets. Compared with non-shared clonotypes, clonotypes shared by all four sorted-subset donors had higher generation probabilities. Incomplete sequencing was indicated by rarefaction of sorted-subset datasets, despite the large sequencing depth. Across a few donors, approximately 4.6% of naive CD4, roughly 3.4% of naive CD8, 2.3% of memory CD4, and roughly 0.4% of memory CD8 clonotypes were shared.

The trim is 1 base for V and 5 bases for J, with a gap of 15 bases between the germline ends. CDR3 length: 15 amino acids, cysteine to phenylalanine. Only the CDR3 DNA stays, 45 bases, in frame from base 1. Reading the germline V gene gives CDR1 SGHRS and CDR2 YFSETQ. Using the deep immunoSEQ assay, multiplex PCR amplified TCR CDR3 regions from genomic DNA. For each cell subset, the extracted genomic DNA was distributed evenly across all wells of several immunoSEQ 96-well plates, and each plate served as one replicate. For sorted subsets, each replicate PCR was loaded with about 200 ng genomic DNA, equivalent to 25,000 to 35,000 T cell genomes. Purified libraries were quantified with a Qubit 3.0 fluorometer, sized on a Bioanalyzer 2100, and re-quantified with the KAPA Library Quantification kit. Each immunoSEQ 96-well plate was sequenced on its own single-read 150-cycle Illumina NextSeq 550 flow cell. As for the authors' bioinformatics: Because the immunoSEQ output included only junctional sequences and no quality scores, the filtering could not be the same as the filtering used for full-length reads. To assign V/J genes and CDR3, sequences were annotated against IMGT germline references using PyIR, a Python wrapper for IgBLAST v1.9. Reads were filtered out if the reads had weak V/J assignments (E-value above 1e-6), no CDR3, stop codons, out-of-frame junctions, or ambiguous translated residues. V3J clonotypes were defined by identical inferred V gene, J gene, and CDR3 amino acid sequence. The percentage overlap between two repertoires was calculated by dividing the number of shared unique clonotypes by the size of the smaller repertoire. Repertoire richness was assessed with RTK rarefaction, the Chao1 estimator, and Recon v2.1 estimates of unobserved clonotypes. Generation probabilities for all TCRbeta clonotypes obtained by the gDNA method from a handful of donors were computed using OLGA. Not all clones reach the TCRdb copy of this immuneACCESS table, which keeps in-frame sequences only. Checked studies attribute under half of the gap to unresolved V genes and leave the rest unexplained. From that table come the V and J calls and clone size; the DNA was used to work out D and trimming. Across this sample there are roughly 650,000 clones, with roughly 97% seen only once. The ten top clones hold 0.057% of the sample.

The donors were healthy, HIV-negative adults with no recently reported acute infections or vaccinations. Only Caucasian adults living in Nashville, Tennessee, USA were represented among the donors. Magnetic negative selection was used to enrich CD4+ T cells, after which naive cells were positively selected on CD45RA and the negative fraction became the memory subset. Blood was obtained by leukapheresis, after which PBMCs were separated by Ficoll-Histopaque density gradient centrifugation and cryopreserved in liquid nitrogen vapor phase. Analytical flow cytometry was used to check the purity and quantity of every magnetically sorted T cell population. From each sorted fraction, genomic DNA was isolated and quantified by UV absorbance on a Nanodrop 2000c. Turning to this clone: Its antigen has not been determined. The input lacks base qualities; no much larger clone sits a single base away.

The source material was naive CD4+ T cells sorted from blood. The sample's cell subset or site label is to be understood as: CD45RA+ positively selected. The origin of this receptor is a woman in her twenties or thirties in good health. The chain is made from TRBV5-1 and TRBJ2-5; the D gene assignment is ambiguous. The CDR3 loop reads CASSLFSSQSETQYF. At the DNA level, the sequence is TGCGCCAGCAGCTTGTTTAGTAGCCAGTCGGAGACCCAGTACTTC. With the rest looked up from the reference TRBV5-1 and TRBJ2-5 genes rather than sequenced, the full variable domain is KAGVTQTPRYLIKTRGQQVTLSCSPISGHRSVSWYQQTPGQGLQFLFEYFSETQRNKGNFPGRFSGRQFSNSRSEMNVSTLELGDSALYLCASSLFSSQSETQYFGPGTRLLVL.